A single sample gave rise to the 17 T cell receptor beta chains below, sequenced in a study of cytomegalovirus exposure and HLA in healthy donors. PCR involved 60 Vbeta and 13 Jbeta primers. Assay: immunoSEQ multiplex PCR; the TCRdb copy retains only in-frame clones and omits some. Here the sample spans some 200,000 clones, roughly 84% being singletons. Specimen: PBMCs. The receptor set was obtained from a boy aged 2 to 9 in good health and CMV-seronegative.

V is TRBV10-3 and J is TRBJ2-5, with 7 bases that match TRBD2. The J call may be incorrect, as the DNA end agrees better with TRBJ2-7. The CDR3 is made up of 16 amino acids. Per the germline V gene, CDR1 is ENHRY and CDR2 is SYGVKD. The CDR3 bases are TGTGCCATCAGTGAAGCTGGGAGGGACCTGCGCTACGAGCAGTACTTC. Its protein product is CAISEAGRDLRYEQYF.

CDR3 sequence: CSAASGQTNEQFF. In DNA form, the CDR3 reads TGCAGCGCCGCCTCGGGACAGACCAATGAGCAGTTCTTC. This chain uses TRBV29-1 with TRBJ2-1; TRBD1 matches at 7 bases. CDR1 is SQVTM, CDR2 ANQGSEA, per germline. Trimming cost V 7 bases and J 6 bases; bases outside gene matches: 9. The CDR3 extends over 13 amino acids.

The chain is built from TRBV6-9 and TRBJ1-1; 9 nucleotides line up with TRBD1. The CDR3 runs 16 residues. Trimming cost V 8 bases and J 0 bases; bases outside gene matches: 10. CDR1 and CDR2 (germline): MNHGY, SVAAGI. The CDR3 loop is CASGWTGEDLNTEAFF. DNA for the CDR3: TGTGCCAGCGGCTGGACAGGGGAAGATTTGAACACTGAAGCTTTCTTT.

This clone appeared a few times. V and J are TRBV25-1 and TRBJ1-1, with TRBD1 matching 7 bases. Germline values: CDR1 MGHDK, CDR2 SYGVNS. The CDR3 is 11 residues long. Unmatched junction bases numbered 4, after V lost 7 bases and J lost 8 bases. For the CDR3, the DNA is TGTGCCAGCATCGAGGACAGGGAAGCTTTCTTT. It specifies CASIEDREAFF.

As DNA, the CDR3 is TGTGCCAGCAGATTAAACGGCGGCTTTAGCTCCTACGAGCAGTACTTC. Translated: CASRLNGGFSSYEQYF. The chain employs TRBV7-8 and TRBJ2-7, with unresolved D. This CDR3 contains 16 residues. V lost 6 bases to trimming and J lost 0 bases, with 18 bases between them. Germline CDR1 is SGHVS and CDR2 is FQNEAQ.

The J gene is TRBJ1-6, the V gene TRBV4-2, with D possibly TRBD1 on 5 matching bases. The CDR3 length is 15 residues. From germline, CDR1 is LGHNA and CDR2 YNFKEQ. Trimming removed 1 base from V and 5 bases from J, with 9 bases in between. The CDR3 bases are TGTGCCAGCAGCCAAGGTCAGGGTAATAATTCACCCCTCCACTTT. Its protein product is CASSQGQGNNSPLHF.

CDR3: CASRLGSGNEQFF. DNA of the CDR3: TGTGCCAGCCGACTAGGATCGGGCAATGAGCAGTTCTTC. This chain joins TRBV7-6 and TRBJ2-1; maybe TRBD2 (6 bases). This CDR3 is 13 amino acids long. The V and J ends lost 8 bases and 6 bases respectively, with 14 bases between them. The V gene's germline CDR1 is SGHVS and CDR2 FNYEAQ.

V usage is TRBV7-2 and J usage is TRBJ2-1; 14 bases agree with TRBD2. Germline trimming cut 6 bases from V and 15 bases from J; bases unmatched to any gene: 10. Germline CDR1 and CDR2: SGHTA and FQGNSA. This CDR3 comprises 14 residues. The DNA of the CDR3 is TGTGCCAGCAGTAACCCGGGACTAGCGGGGGAAGTGTTCTTC. The encoded protein is CASSNPGLAGEVFF.

The chain employs TRBV5-3 and TRBJ2-7, with 10 bases identical to TRBD1. TRBV5-3 falls under the ORF class, with uncertain function. There are 13 residues in the CDR3. V dropped 5 bases and J dropped 4; count of bases not matched to a gene: 3. The CDR3 DNA reads TGTGCCAGAAGGCCGGGACAGGGGTACGAGCAGTACTTC. Encoded protein: CARRPGQGYEQYF.

The genes are TRBV25-1 and TRBJ1-2; possibly TRBD1 for D (6 bases). Trimming stripped 0 bases from V and 8 bases from J, with 13 bases between. The germline gives CDR1 MGHDK, CDR2 SYGVNS. This CDR3 is built from 14 residues. CDR3 residues: CASSEYTGRVGYTF. The CDR3 region has the DNA TGTGCCAGCAGTGAATACACAGGGCGTGTCGGCTACACCTTC.

The chain uses TRBV5-5 and TRBJ1-3; no clear D. CDR3 size: 13 residues. V lost 0 bases and J 8 bases, leaving 9 bases between the germline ends. In germline, CDR1 is SGHKS, CDR2 YYEKEE (reference sequence). CDR3 sequence (DNA): TGTGCCAGCAGCTTGGCCAGGTGGGACACCATATATTTT. Its translation: CASSLARWDTIYF.

This clone showed up just a few times. The chain links TRBV9 to TRBJ2-2, with D perhaps TRBD1 (7 bases). CDR1 and CDR2 (germline): SGDLS, YYNGEE. V dropped 3 bases and J dropped 0 bases, with 12 bases sitting between them. The CDR3 covers 16 residues. In nucleotides, the CDR3 is TGTGCCAGCAGCGGTCAGGGGGAGGCGAACACCGGGGAGCTGTTTTTT. Protein sequence: CASSGQGEANTGELFF.

This CDR3 is CASSPPGAYEQYF. CDR3 DNA: TGTGCCAGCAGCCCCCCTGGGGCGTACGAGCAGTACTTC. The rearrangement links TRBV14 to TRBJ2-7; a weak D match, TRBD1 (5 bases). V was pared by 4 bases and J by 4 bases, with 11 bases between. The CDR3 covers 13 residues. Germline assignment: CDR1 SGHDN and CDR2 FVKESK. Looking up the rest from reference TRBV14 and TRBJ2-7 gives the full variable domain: EAGVTQFPSHSVIEKGQTVTLRCDPISGHDNLYWYRRVMGKEIKFLLHFVKESKQDESGMPNNRFLAERTGGTYSTLKVQPAELEDSGVYFCASSPPGAYEQYFGPGTRLTVT.

The V call is TRBV5-6, the J call TRBJ1-3, with 10 bases identical to TRBD1. Per the germline V gene, CDR1 is SGHDT and CDR2 is YYEEEE. V dropped 3 bases and J dropped 8; count of bases not matched to a gene: 5. The CDR3 has 14 amino acids. The CDR3 sequence is CASSWRTGGDTIYF. CDR3 in DNA: TGTGCCAGCAGCTGGAGGACAGGGGGGGACACCATATATTTT. Full variable domain (remainder filled in from reference TRBV5-6 and TRBJ1-3): DAGVTQSPTHLIKTRGQQVTLRCSPKSGHDTVSWYQQALGQGPQFIFQYYEEEERQRGNFPDRFSGHQFPNYSSELNVNALLLGDSALYLCASSWRTGGDTIYFGEGSWLTVV.

The V and J genes are TRBV12-5 and TRBJ2-1; tentatively, D is TRBD2 (5 bases). Germline-derived CDR1 and CDR2 are LGHNT and FRNRAP. The CDR3 consists of 14 residues. Trimming took 7 bases from V and 3 from J, leaving 13 bases between them. The CDR3 DNA sequence: TGTGCTAGTGTTGGAGCGGCACTCTACAATGAGCAGTTCTTC. Its translation is CASVGAALYNEQFF.

CDR3 coding DNA: TGTGCCAGTAGCCTCGGGAGACTCGGGGTGAACACTGAAGCTTTCTTT. Translating gives CASSLGRLGVNTEAFF. J is TRBJ1-1 and V is TRBV19; D unclear. CDR3 length equals 16 residues. The germline V gene has CDR1 LNHDA and CDR2 SQIVND (reference sequence). V lost 6 bases and J 0 bases, leaving 17 bases between the germline ends.

The chain is built from TRBV4-2 and TRBJ2-2; D possibly corresponds to TRBD1 (8 bases). The germline V gene encodes CDR1 LGHNA and CDR2 YNFKEQ. Trimming took 4 bases from V and 5 from J, leaving 17 bases between them. The CDR3 has 16 residues. The DNA for the CDR3 is TGTGCCAGCAGCCCGCAGTTACAGGGGGGGACCGGGGAGCTGTTTTTT. Its translation is CASSPQLQGGTGELFF.